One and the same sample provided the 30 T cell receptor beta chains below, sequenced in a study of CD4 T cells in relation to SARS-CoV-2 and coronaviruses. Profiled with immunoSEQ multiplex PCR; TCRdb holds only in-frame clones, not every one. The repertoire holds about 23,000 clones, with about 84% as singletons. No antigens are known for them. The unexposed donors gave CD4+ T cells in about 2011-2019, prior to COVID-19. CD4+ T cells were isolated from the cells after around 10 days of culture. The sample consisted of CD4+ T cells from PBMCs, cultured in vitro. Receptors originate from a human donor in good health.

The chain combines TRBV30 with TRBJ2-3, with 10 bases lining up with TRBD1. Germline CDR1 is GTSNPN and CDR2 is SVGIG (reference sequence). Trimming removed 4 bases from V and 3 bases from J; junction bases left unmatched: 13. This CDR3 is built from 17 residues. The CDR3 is CAWTRSRTGGNTDTQYF. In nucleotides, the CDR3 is TGTGCCTGGACCCGTTCCAGGACAGGGGGAAATACAGATACGCAGTATTTT.

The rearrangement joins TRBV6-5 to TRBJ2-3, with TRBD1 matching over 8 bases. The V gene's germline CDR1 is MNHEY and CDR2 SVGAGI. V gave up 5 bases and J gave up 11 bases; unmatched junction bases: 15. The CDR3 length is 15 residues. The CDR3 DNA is TGTGCCAGCAGTCGAAAGCCGGGACAGGCTAGGGAGCAGTATTTT. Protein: CASSRKPGQAREQYF.

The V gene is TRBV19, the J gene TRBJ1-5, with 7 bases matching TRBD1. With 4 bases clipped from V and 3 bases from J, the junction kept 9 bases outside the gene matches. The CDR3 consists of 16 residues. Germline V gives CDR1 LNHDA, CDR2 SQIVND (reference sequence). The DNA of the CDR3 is TGTGCCAGTAGTACCAGCAACAGGGGTCCCAATCAGCCCCAGCATTTT. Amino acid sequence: CASSTSNRGPNQPQHF.

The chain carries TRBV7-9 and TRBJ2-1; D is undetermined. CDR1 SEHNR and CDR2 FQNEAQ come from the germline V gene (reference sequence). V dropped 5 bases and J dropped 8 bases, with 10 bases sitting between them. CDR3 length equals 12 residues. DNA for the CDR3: TGTGCCAGCAGCCCGACTTACGATGAGCAGTTCTTC. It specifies CASSPTYDEQFF.

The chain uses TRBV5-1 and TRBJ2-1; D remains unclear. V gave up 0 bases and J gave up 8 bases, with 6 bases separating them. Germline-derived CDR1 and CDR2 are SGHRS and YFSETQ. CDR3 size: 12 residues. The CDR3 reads CASSLARHEQFF. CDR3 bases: TGCGCCAGCAGCTTGGCCCGACATGAGCAGTTCTTC.

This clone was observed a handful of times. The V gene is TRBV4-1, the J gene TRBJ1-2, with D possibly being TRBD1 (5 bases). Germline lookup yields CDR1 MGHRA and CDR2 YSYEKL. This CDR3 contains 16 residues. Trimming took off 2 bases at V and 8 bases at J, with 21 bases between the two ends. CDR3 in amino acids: CASSQPWAGAKLGYTF. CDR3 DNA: TGCGCCAGCAGCCAACCCTGGGCCGGGGCCAAACTAGGCTACACCTTC.

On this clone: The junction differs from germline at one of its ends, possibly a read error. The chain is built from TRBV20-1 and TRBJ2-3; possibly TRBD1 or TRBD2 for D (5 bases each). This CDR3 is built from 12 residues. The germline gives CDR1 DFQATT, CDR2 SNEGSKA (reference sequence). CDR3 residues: CSASGPGPLSGF. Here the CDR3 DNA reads TGCAGTGCTAGTGGCCCGGGACCCTTATCGGGTTTT.

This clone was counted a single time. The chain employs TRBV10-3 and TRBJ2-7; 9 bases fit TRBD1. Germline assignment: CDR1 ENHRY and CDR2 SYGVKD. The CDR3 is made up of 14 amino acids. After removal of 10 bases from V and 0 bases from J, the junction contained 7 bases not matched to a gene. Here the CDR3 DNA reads TGTGCCACTACAGGGGGCCTTGGCTCCTACGAGCAGTACTTC. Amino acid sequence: CATTGGLGSYEQYF.

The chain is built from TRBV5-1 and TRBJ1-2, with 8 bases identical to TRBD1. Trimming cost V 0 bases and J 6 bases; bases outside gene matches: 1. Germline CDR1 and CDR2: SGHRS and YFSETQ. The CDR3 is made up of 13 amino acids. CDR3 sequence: CASSLGQGNGYTF. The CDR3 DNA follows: TGCGCCAGCAGCTTGGGACAGGGGAATGGCTACACCTTC. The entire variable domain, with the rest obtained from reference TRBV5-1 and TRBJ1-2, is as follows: KAGVTQTPRYLIKTRGQQVTLSCSPISGHRSVSWYQQTPGQGLQFLFEYFSETQRNKGNFPGRFSGRQFSNSRSEMNVSTLELGDSALYLCASSLGQGNGYTFGSGTRLTVV.

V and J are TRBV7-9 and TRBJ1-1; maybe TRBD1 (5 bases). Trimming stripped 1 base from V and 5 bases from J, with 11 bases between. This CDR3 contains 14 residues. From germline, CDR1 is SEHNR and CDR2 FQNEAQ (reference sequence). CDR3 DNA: TGTGCCAGCAGCTTAGATGCAGGGTCGACTGAAGCTTTCTTT. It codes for CASSLDAGSTEAFF.

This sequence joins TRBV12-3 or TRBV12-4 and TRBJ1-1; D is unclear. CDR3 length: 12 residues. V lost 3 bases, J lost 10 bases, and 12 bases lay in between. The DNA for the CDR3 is TGTGCCAGCAGTTTTGGCCGGGATCGAGCTTTCTTT. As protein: CASSFGRDRAFF.

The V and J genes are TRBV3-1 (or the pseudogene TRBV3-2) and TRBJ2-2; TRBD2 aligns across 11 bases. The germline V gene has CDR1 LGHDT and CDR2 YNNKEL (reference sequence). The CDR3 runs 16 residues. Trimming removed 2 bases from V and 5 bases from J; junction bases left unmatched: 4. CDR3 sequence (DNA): TGTGCCAGCAGCCAACTAGCGGGAGGATGGACCGGGGAGCTGTTTTTT. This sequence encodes CASSQLAGGWTGELFF.

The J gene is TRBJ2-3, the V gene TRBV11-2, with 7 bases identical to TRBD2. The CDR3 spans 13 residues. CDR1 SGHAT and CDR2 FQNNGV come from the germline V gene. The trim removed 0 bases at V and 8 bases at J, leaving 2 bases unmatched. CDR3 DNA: TGTGCCAGCAGCTTAGATGGGGGGGGTACGCAGTATTTT. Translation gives CASSLDGGGTQYF.

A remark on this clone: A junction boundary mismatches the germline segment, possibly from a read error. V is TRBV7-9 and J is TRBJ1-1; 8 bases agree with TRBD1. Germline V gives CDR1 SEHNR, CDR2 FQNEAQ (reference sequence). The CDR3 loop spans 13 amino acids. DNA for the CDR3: TGTGCCAGCAGCTCCTACGGACAGGGAGGGTTGGGGTTT. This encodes CASSSYGQGGLGF. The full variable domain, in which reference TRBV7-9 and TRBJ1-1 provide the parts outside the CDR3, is DTGVSQNPRHKITKRGQNVTFRCDPISEHNRLYWYRQTLGQGPEFLTYFQNEAQLEKSRLLSDRFSAERPKGSFSTLEIQRTEQGDSAMYLCASSSYGQGGLGFGQGTRLTVV.

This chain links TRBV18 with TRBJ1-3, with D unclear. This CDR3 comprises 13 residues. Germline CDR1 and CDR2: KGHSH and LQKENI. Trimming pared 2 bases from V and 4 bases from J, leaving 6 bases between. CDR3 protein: CASSPDGGNTIYF. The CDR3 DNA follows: TGTGCCAGCTCACCAGACGGAGGAAACACCATATATTTT.

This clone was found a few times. CDR3 bases: TGTGCCAGCAGCGTCGGCCGGGACAATGAGCAGTTCTTC. It codes for CASSVGRDNEQFF. The chain employs TRBV2 and TRBJ2-1; no firm D call. The CDR3 has 13 amino acids. V gave up 6 bases and J gave up 5 bases, with 11 bases separating them. Germline V lookup: CDR1 SNHLY, CDR2 FYNNEI.

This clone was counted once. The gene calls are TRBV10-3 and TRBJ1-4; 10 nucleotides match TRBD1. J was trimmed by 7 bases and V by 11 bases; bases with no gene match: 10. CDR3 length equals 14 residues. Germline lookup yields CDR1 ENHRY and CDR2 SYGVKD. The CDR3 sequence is CAVGTGDDSEKLFF. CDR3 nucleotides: TGTGCCGTAGGGACAGGGGACGATAGTGAAAAACTGTTTTTT.

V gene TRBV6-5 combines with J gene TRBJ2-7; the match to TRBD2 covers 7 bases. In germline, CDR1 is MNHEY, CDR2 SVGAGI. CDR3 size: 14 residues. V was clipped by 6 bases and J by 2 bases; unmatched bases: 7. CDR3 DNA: TGTGCCAGCAGACCTAGCGGAACCACCTACGAGCAGTACTTC. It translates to CASRPSGTTYEQYF.

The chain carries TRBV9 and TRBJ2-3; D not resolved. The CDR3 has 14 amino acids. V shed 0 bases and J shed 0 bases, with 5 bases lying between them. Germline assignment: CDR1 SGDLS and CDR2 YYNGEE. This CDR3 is CASSVVASTDTQYF. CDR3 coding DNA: TGTGCCAGCAGCGTAGTTGCCAGCACAGATACGCAGTATTTT.

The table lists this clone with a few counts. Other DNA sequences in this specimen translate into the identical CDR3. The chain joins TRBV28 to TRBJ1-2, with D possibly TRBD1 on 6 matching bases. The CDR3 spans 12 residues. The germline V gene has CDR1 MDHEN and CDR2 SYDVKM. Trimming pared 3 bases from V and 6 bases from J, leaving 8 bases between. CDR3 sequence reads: CASSFGGDGYTF. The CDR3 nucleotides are TGTGCCAGCAGTTTTGGGGGCGATGGCTACACCTTC.

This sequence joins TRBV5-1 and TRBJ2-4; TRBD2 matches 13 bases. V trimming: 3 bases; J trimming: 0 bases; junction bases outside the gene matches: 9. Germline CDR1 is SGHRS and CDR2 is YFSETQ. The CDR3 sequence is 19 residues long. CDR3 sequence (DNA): TGCGCCAGCAGCTCCTGGGGGGGGACTAGCGGGGTAGCCAAAAACATTCAGTACTTC. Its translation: CASSSWGGTSGVAKNIQYF.

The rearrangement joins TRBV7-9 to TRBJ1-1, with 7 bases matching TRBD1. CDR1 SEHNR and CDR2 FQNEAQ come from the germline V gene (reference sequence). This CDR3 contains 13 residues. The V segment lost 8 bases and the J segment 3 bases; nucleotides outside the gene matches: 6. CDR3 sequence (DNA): TGTGCCAGCCAAAGCCAGGGGGACACTGAAGCTTTCTTT. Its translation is CASQSQGDTEAFF.

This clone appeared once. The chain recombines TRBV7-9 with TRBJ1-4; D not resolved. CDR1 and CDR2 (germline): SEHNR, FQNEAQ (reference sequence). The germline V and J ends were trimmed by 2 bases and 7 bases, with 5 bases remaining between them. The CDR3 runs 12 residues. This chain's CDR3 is CASSLYTEKLFF. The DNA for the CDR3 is TGTGCCAGCAGCTTATACACTGAAAAACTGTTTTTT.

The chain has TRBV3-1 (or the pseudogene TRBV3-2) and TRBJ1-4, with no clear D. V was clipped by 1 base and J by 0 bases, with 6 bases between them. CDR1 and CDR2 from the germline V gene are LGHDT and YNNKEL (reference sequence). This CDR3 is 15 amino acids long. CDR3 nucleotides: TGTGCCAGCAGCCAAGTTGGTACAACTAATGAAAAACTGTTTTTT. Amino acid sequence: CASSQVGTTNEKLFF.

This CDR3 reads CASSQDRVSYNEQFF. CDR3 bases: TGTGCCAGCAGCCAGGACAGGGTTTCGTACAATGAGCAGTTCTTC. This chain uses TRBV5-4 with TRBJ2-1, with 8 bases lining up with TRBD1. CDR1 and CDR2 (germline): SGHNT, YYREEE (reference sequence). The CDR3 spans 15 residues. The junction had 7 bases not matched to a gene; V was cut back by 4 bases and J by 4 bases.

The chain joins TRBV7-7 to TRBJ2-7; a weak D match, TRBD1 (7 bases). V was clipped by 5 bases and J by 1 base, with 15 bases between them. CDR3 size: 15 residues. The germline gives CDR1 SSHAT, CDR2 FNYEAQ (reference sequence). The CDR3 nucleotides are TGTGCCAGCAGCCTGCGGGACAGCCCGTCCTACGAGCAGTACTTC. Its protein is CASSLRDSPSYEQYF.

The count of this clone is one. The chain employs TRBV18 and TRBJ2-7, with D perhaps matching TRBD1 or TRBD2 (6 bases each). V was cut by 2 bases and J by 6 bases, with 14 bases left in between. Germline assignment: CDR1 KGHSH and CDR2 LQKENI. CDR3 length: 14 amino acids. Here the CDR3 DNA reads TGTGCCAGCTCACCAACGGGGGCCCGGGGCGAGCAGTACTTC. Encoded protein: CASSPTGARGEQYF.

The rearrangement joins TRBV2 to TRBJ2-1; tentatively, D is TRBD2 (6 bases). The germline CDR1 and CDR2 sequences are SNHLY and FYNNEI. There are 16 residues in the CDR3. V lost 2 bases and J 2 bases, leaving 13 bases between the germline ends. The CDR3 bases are TGTGCCAGCAGTGAACCGAGCGGGCCCCCCTACAATGAGCAGTTCTTC. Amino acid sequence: CASSEPSGPPYNEQFF.

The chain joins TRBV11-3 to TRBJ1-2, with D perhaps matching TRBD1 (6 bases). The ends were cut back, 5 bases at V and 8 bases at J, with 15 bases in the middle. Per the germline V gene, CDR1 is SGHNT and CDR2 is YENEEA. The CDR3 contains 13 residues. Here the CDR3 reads CASSHSTGRGYTF. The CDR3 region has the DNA TGTGCCAGCAGCCATTCCACAGGGAGGGGCTACACCTTC. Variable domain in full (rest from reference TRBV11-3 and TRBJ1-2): EAGVVQSPRYKIIEKKQPVAFWCNPISGHNTLYWYLQNLGQGPELLIRYENEEAVDDSQLPKDRFSAERLKGVDSTLKIQPAELGDSAVYLCASSHSTGRGYTFGSGTRLTVV.

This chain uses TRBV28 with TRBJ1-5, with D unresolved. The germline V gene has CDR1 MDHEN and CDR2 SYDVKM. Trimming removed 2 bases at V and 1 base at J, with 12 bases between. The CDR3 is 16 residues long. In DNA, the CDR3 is TGTGCCAGCAGTTTAGGGGAGGGCATCAGCAATCAGCCCCAGCATTTT. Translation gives CASSLGEGISNQPQHF.